These 11 T cell receptor beta chains came from one sample sequenced in a study of B cell selection in AIRE deficiency. TCRdb keeps only in-frame clones here, not all; method: immunoSEQ multiplex PCR. This sample has 25,000 or so clones, with 95% to 98% found just once. The sorted conventional CD4 T cells were gated as CD4+CD127+. The sequencing sample was made of conventional CD4+ T cells sorted from PBMCs. These receptors were taken from a human donor with AIRE deficiency.

This sequence joins TRBV29-1 and TRBJ2-7; a weak D match, TRBD2 (5 bases). The CDR3 totals 13 residues. V was cut by 6 bases and J by 2 bases, with 14 bases left in between. The germline V gene has CDR1 SQVTM and CDR2 ANQGSEA. CDR3 in amino acids: CSVPPGLPYEQYF. The CDR3, as DNA: TGCAGCGTGCCCCCCGGACTCCCCTACGAGCAGTACTTC.

This chain uses TRBV6-1 with TRBJ2-2; TRBD1 matches at 9 bases. Germline V gives CDR1 MNHNS, CDR2 SASEGT. This CDR3 comprises 13 residues. The trim removed 7 bases at V and 5 bases at J, leaving 2 bases unmatched. CDR3 coding DNA: TGTGCCAGCAACGACAGGGGGACCGGGGAGCTGTTTTTT. Protein product: CASNDRGTGELFF.

The chain couples TRBV28 to TRBJ2-1; TRBD2 aligns across 14 bases. CDR3 size: 14 residues. The junction had 6 bases not matched to a gene; V was cut back by 5 bases and J by 12 bases. CDR1 and CDR2 from the germline V gene are MDHEN and SYDVKM. CDR3 DNA: TGTGCCAGCAGTCGGGGACTAGCGGGAGAGGGGCAGTTCTTC. Its translation is CASSRGLAGEGQFF.

The gene calls are TRBV27 and TRBJ1-6, with 7 nucleotides matching TRBD1. V lost 6 bases, J lost 9 bases, and 17 bases stayed unmatched. CDR1 and CDR2 from the germline V gene are MNHEY and SMNVEV (reference sequence). CDR3 length: 17 amino acids. The CDR3 here is CASSGTLDRVHSSPLHF. DNA for the CDR3: TGTGCCAGCAGCGGGACTCTCGACAGGGTGCATAGTTCACCCCTCCACTTT.

This chain connects TRBV6-5 to TRBJ2-7; D may be TRBD2 (6 bases). Germline V gives CDR1 MNHEY, CDR2 SVGAGI. V dropped 6 bases and J dropped 6 bases, with 21 bases sitting between them. CDR3 length: 15 residues. Written as DNA, the CDR3 is TGTGCCAGCAGCCGAGGTCGAGGAGGGCCTCTCGAGCAGTACTTC. Its translation is CASSRGRGGPLEQYF.

The chain couples TRBV28 to TRBJ1-5, with no clear D. Germline-derived CDR1 and CDR2 are MDHEN and SYDVKM. CDR3 size: 15 residues. The ends were cut back, 7 bases at V and 2 bases at J, with 15 bases in the middle. CDR3 sequence reads: CASTPWRTGNQPQHF. The CDR3 DNA reads as TGTGCCAGCACCCCATGGAGGACGGGCAATCAGCCCCAGCATTTT.

V and J are TRBV30 and TRBJ1-3; D is ambiguous. The CDR3 is 11 amino acids. V was clipped by 3 bases and J by 4 bases, with 4 bases between them. Germline CDR1 reads GTSNPN; CDR2 reads SVGIG (reference sequence). The CDR3 here is CAWRPGNTIYF. CDR3 DNA: TGTGCCTGGAGGCCCGGAAACACCATATATTTT. Drawing the rest from reference TRBV30 and TRBJ1-3, the complete variable domain is SQTIHQWPATLVQPVGSPLSLECTVEGTSNPNLYWYRQAAGRGLQLLFYSVGIGQISSEVPQNLSASRPQDRQFILSSKKLLLSDSGFYLCAWRPGNTIYFGEGSWLTVV.

The chain has TRBV5-6 and TRBJ2-3; 12 bases fit TRBD2. The trim removed 3 bases at V and 0 bases at J, leaving 8 bases unmatched. The germline gives CDR1 SGHDT, CDR2 YYEEEE. The CDR3 has 18 residues. CDR3 region: CASSYLGLAGLSTDTQYF. The CDR3 region has the DNA TGTGCCAGCAGCTATCTTGGACTAGCGGGACTTAGCACAGATACGCAGTATTTT.

The chain links TRBV19 to TRBJ2-2; D not certain. V was trimmed by 1 base and J by 1 base, leaving 7 bases between them. CDR3 size: 15 residues. Per germline, CDR1 LNHDA and CDR2 SQIVND (reference sequence). CDR3 bases: TGTGCCAGTAGTATAGGTAGCCGGAACACCGGGGAGCTGTTTTTT. This gives the protein CASSIGSRNTGELFF.

The CDR3 bases are TGTGCCACCAACCGCGGGGGGACGGTCACAGATACGCAGTATTTT. Its translation: CATNRGGTVTDTQYF. This rearrangement joins TRBV15 to TRBJ2-3; 8 nucleotides align to TRBD2. Germline CDR1 reads LNHNV; CDR2 reads YYDKDF (reference sequence). This CDR3 has 15 amino acids. Trimming removed 7 bases from V and 2 bases from J; junction bases left unmatched: 8.

The rearrangement joins TRBV28 to TRBJ2-5; D is possibly TRBD1 or TRBD2 (5 bases each). Per the germline V gene, CDR1 is MDHEN and CDR2 is SYDVKM. V was cut by 5 bases and J by 5 bases, with 21 bases left in between. The CDR3 runs to 16 residues. The chain's CDR3 is CASSPLGSLGAETQYF. The CDR3 nucleotides read TGTGCCAGCAGTCCCTTGGGGAGCCTAGGGGCGGAGACCCAGTACTTC.